This T cell receptor beta chain was retrieved from a study of cytomegalovirus exposure and HLA in healthy donors. The primer mix had 60 Vbeta and 13 Jbeta primers. Repertoires were generated with immunoSEQ multiplex PCR, while TCRdb's copy carries only in-frame clones and drops some. The sample shows around 130,000 clones, 80% to 90% of them seen only once. CDR3 size: 17 residues. Germline CDR1 is KGHSH and CDR2 is LQKENI. V lost 1 base to trimming and J lost 0 bases; unmatched junction nucleotides: 7. General observations from the study: Most TCR sequences were uncommon, yet certain public TCRs appeared in many donors. A few chains tied to CMV proved CMV antigen-specific in vitro. Later on, an analysis tied approximately 17,000 TCR beta sequences to HLA alleles at 0.05 false discovery rate. The likely explanation for a cluster of highly shared sequence variants was sequencing artifact.

Comment on this clone: No antigen is known for it.

The V call is TRBV18, the J call TRBJ2-3; 7 bases line up with TRBD1. The sequencing sample was made of PBMCs. The sequence came from a male donor in good health and CMV-seropositive. In nucleotides, the CDR3 is TGTGCCAGCTCACCACGATCAGAGGGGGCTAGCACAGATACGCAGTATTTT. This gives the protein CASSPRSEGASTDTQYF. Drawing the rest from reference TRBV18 and TRBJ2-3, the complete variable domain is NAGVMQNPRHLVRRRGQEARLRCSPMKGHSHVYWYRQLPEEGLKFMVYLQKENIIDESGMPKERFSAEFPKEGPSILRIQQVVRGDSAAYFCASSPRSEGASTDTQYFGPGTRLTVL.